These 24 T cell receptor beta chains share one sample of origin, sequenced in a study of cytomegalovirus exposure and HLA in healthy donors. Using immunoSEQ multiplex PCR, the repertoire was profiled, and TCRdb retains in-frame clones only, with some absent. Here the sample spans more than 55,000 clones, approximately 89% being singletons. Sequenced: PBMCs. The receptors here all came from a woman aged 18-29 years in good health and CMV-seronegative.

The chain has TRBV11-3 and TRBJ2-3; weak D call: TRBD2 (6 bases). Germline V lookup: CDR1 SGHNT, CDR2 YENEEA. V was clipped by 1 base and J by 4 bases, with 12 bases between them. This CDR3 region has 15 residues. This CDR3 is CASSLVGGTADTQYF. CDR3 DNA sequence: TGTGCCAGCAGCTTAGTTGGGGGGACCGCAGATACGCAGTATTTT. Full variable domain (remainder filled in from reference TRBV11-3 and TRBJ2-3): EAGVVQSPRYKIIEKKQPVAFWCNPISGHNTLYWYLQNLGQGPELLIRYENEEAVDDSQLPKDRFSAERLKGVDSTLKIQPAELGDSAVYLCASSLVGGTADTQYFGPGTRLTVL.

The J gene is TRBJ1-1, the V gene TRBV5-4; tentatively, D is TRBD1 (5 bases). V lost 0 bases to trimming and J lost 7 bases, with 16 bases between them. Germline CDR1 and CDR2: SGHNT and YYREEE (reference sequence). The CDR3 is 15 amino acids. The CDR3: CASSLGALTEIEAFF. CDR3 in DNA: TGTGCCAGCAGCTTGGGGGCCCTGACAGAGATTGAAGCTTTCTTT.

This clone has a handful of counts. The V call is TRBV4-1, the J call TRBJ2-7, with D tentatively TRBD2 (6 bases). V gave up 0 bases and J gave up 3 bases, with 12 bases separating them. Germline V gives CDR1 MGHRA, CDR2 YSYEKL. The CDR3 contains 15 residues. This chain's CDR3 is CASSQEIHSGYEQYF. The CDR3, as DNA: TGCGCCAGCAGCCAAGAGATTCATAGCGGCTACGAGCAGTACTTC.

V and J are TRBV27 and TRBJ2-3; the match to TRBD1 covers 7 bases. Germline V gives CDR1 MNHEY, CDR2 SMNVEV (reference sequence). CDR3 length equals 14 residues. V lost 6 bases and J lost 0; bases outside the gene matches: 3. The CDR3 loop is CASRTGFSTDTQYF. The DNA of the CDR3 is TGTGCCAGCAGGACAGGGTTTAGCACAGATACGCAGTATTTT.

The V gene is TRBV5-8, the J gene TRBJ2-7; tentative D call: TRBD2 (5 bases). Per germline, CDR1 SGHTS and CDR2 YDEGEE. Trimming cost V 1 base and J 3 bases, with 14 bases left between them. This CDR3 spans 15 amino acids. The CDR3 DNA sequence: TGTGCCAGCAGCTTGAGAGGGCCAGTCGGCTACGAGCAGTACTTC. This sequence encodes CASSLRGPVGYEQYF.

V gene TRBV5-4 combines with J gene TRBJ2-1; D remains ambiguous. With 0 bases removed from V and 2 bases from J, the gap between germline ends came to 6 bases. Per germline, CDR1 SGHNT and CDR2 YYREEE (reference sequence). The CDR3 is made up of 14 amino acids. The CDR3 reads CASSLAGPYNEQFF. CDR3 coding DNA: TGTGCCAGCAGCTTGGCAGGTCCCTACAATGAGCAGTTCTTC. The variable domain in full, with the rest retrieved from reference TRBV5-4 and TRBJ2-1, is ETGVTQSPTHLIKTRGQQVTLRCSSQSGHNTVSWYQQALGQGPQFIFQYYREEENGRGNFPPRFSGLQFPNYSSELNVNALELDDSALYLCASSLAGPYNEQFFGPGTRLTVL.

This clone has only one observation. The V gene is TRBV5-1, the J gene TRBJ2-6, with D unresolved. The germline gives CDR1 SGHRS, CDR2 YFSETQ. CDR3 length equals 15 residues. V was clipped by 4 bases and J by 1 base, with 9 bases between them. CDR3 in amino acids: CASSRSLSGANVLTF. The CDR3 region has the DNA TGCGCCAGCAGCCGGTCGTTATCTGGGGCCAACGTCCTGACTTTC. Combining the CDR3 with reference TRBV5-1 and TRBJ2-6 gives the whole variable domain KAGVTQTPRYLIKTRGQQVTLSCSPISGHRSVSWYQQTPGQGLQFLFEYFSETQRNKGNFPGRFSGRQFSNSRSEMNVSTLELGDSALYLCASSRSLSGANVLTFGAGSRLTVL.

A single count supports this clone. This chain uses TRBV28 with TRBJ1-2; D remains ambiguous. V dropped 1 base and J dropped 4 bases, with 4 bases sitting between them. Germline lookup yields CDR1 MDHEN and CDR2 SYDVKM. The CDR3 covers 12 residues. The CDR3 DNA follows: TGTGCCAGCAGTTTATCCCGCTATGGCTACACCTTC. Its translation: CASSLSRYGYTF.

The CDR3 nucleotides read TGTGCCAGCAGTGGTAGCGGGAGGGCGGCTCTCGGCACAGATACGCAGTATTTT. Translating it yields CASSGSGRAALGTDTQYF. This chain connects TRBV28 to TRBJ2-3; 11 bases map to TRBD2. Germline V CDR1 and CDR2: MDHEN, SYDVKM. The CDR3 spans 18 residues. V shed 5 bases, J shed 1 base, and the junction held 11 bases outside the gene matches.

The V gene is TRBV28, the J gene TRBJ1-4; maybe TRBD1 (6 bases). The CDR3 extends over 14 amino acids. Trimming took off 7 bases at V and 7 bases at J, with 16 bases between the two ends. Germline V gene lookup returns CDR1 MDHEN and CDR2 SYDVKM. The CDR3: CASNTGSTGEKLFF. The CDR3 DNA sequence: TGTGCCAGCAATACAGGGAGTACGGGTGAAAAACTGTTTTTT.

In its sample, this clone was seen once. The chain uses TRBV6-5 and TRBJ1-2; D remains unclear. The CDR3 has 12 residues. Germline-derived CDR1 and CDR2 are MNHEY and SVGAGI. V was cut by 4 bases and J by 7 bases, with 10 bases left in between. In DNA, the CDR3 is TGTGCCAGCAGTTCCGACTTGAGTGGCTACACCTTC. Amino acids: CASSSDLSGYTF.

The rearrangement joins TRBV30 to TRBJ1-3, with D maybe TRBD1 (5 bases). Between the trimmed V and J ends, which lost 6 bases and 0 bases, there was a span of 15 bases. CDR1 is GTSNPN and CDR2 is SVGIG in the germline V gene (reference sequence). This CDR3 is built from 15 residues. The CDR3 sequence is CACSEDTLSGNTIYF. The CDR3, as DNA: TGTGCCTGTTCCGAGGACACCCTCTCTGGAAACACCATATATTTT.

This chain uses TRBV20-1 with TRBJ1-1, with a weak D call TRBD1 (5 bases). This CDR3 contains 10 residues. The germline CDR1 and CDR2 sequences are DFQATT and SNEGSKA (reference sequence). V was shortened by 7 bases and J by 5 bases, with 8 bases between the two germline ends. The CDR3 loop is CSVRGTEAFF. CDR3 coding DNA: TGCAGTGTAAGGGGAACTGAAGCTTTCTTT.

This chain connects TRBV15 to TRBJ2-7; 8 bases map to TRBD1. This CDR3 has 15 amino acids. Germline lookup yields CDR1 LNHNV and CDR2 YYDKDF (reference sequence). Germline trimming cut 0 bases from V and 7 bases from J; bases unmatched to any gene: 8. The DNA for the CDR3 is TGTGCCACCAGCAGAGATTTGGACAGGGTAGAAGAGCAGTACTTC. Translation: CATSRDLDRVEEQYF.

The V and J genes are TRBV2 and TRBJ2-5, with a tentative D call TRBD1 (6 bases). V lost 4 bases to trimming and J lost 7 bases, with 10 bases between them. The CDR3 contains 12 residues. Germline lookup yields CDR1 SNHLY and CDR2 FYNNEI. The CDR3 coding sequence is TGTGCCAGCAGTGTACAGGGCGGGACCCAGTACTTC. Translated: CASSVQGGTQYF.

The rearrangement joins TRBV7-8 to TRBJ2-1; 8 bases fit TRBD1. With V trimmed by 3 bases and J by 4 bases, 8 bases remained unmatched. Germline-derived CDR1 and CDR2 are SGHVS and FQNEAQ. The CDR3 length is 16 residues. The CDR3 region is CASSFRGTGLYNEQFF. The CDR3 region has the DNA TGTGCCAGCAGCTTTAGAGGGACAGGATTATACAATGAGCAGTTCTTC.

V gene TRBV5-1 combines with J gene TRBJ1-1, with 8 bases aligning to TRBD1. V shed 2 bases, J shed 0 bases, and the junction held 0 bases outside the gene matches. The CDR3 consists of 14 residues. The germline CDR1 and CDR2 sequences are SGHRS and YFSETQ. CDR3 DNA sequence: TGCGCCAGCAGCTTACAGGGGGTGAACACTGAAGCTTTCTTT. Its translation: CASSLQGVNTEAFF. The full variable domain, its missing parts supplied by reference TRBV5-1 and TRBJ1-1, is KAGVTQTPRYLIKTRGQQVTLSCSPISGHRSVSWYQQTPGQGLQFLFEYFSETQRNKGNFPGRFSGRQFSNSRSEMNVSTLELGDSALYLCASSLQGVNTEAFFGQGTRLTVV.

This clone was picked up a small number of times. The chain has TRBV5-6 and TRBJ1-1; D gene ambiguous. V was trimmed by 1 base and J by 7 bases, leaving 20 bases between them. CDR3 length equals 16 residues. Per the germline V gene, CDR1 is SGHDT and CDR2 is YYEEEE. The DNA for the CDR3 is TGTGCCAGCAGCTTGTCAATTCCTTGGCTTTCATATGAAGCTTTCTTT. Its translation: CASSLSIPWLSYEAFF.

The chain is built from TRBV2 and TRBJ2-7; 10 bases match TRBD1. Germline V gene data show CDR1 as SNHLY and CDR2 as FYNNEI. The CDR3 has 13 residues. The V segment lost 6 bases and the J segment 7 bases; nucleotides outside the gene matches: 6. Here the CDR3 DNA reads TGTGCCAGCAGCCCCCGGGACAGGGGTGAGCAGTACTTC. Protein sequence: CASSPRDRGEQYF.

This clone was seen once. This chain uses TRBV30 with TRBJ2-1, with TRBD2 matching over 12 bases. The CDR3 is 17 amino acids. Germline V gene data show CDR1 as GTSNPN and CDR2 as SVGIG (reference sequence). Losses at the gene ends were 4 bases for V and 2 bases for J; bases not matched to a gene: 9. The CDR3 sequence: CAWIPRLAGVPYNEQFF. In DNA, the CDR3 is TGTGCCTGGATACCCAGACTAGCGGGGGTCCCCTACAATGAGCAGTTCTTC.

Only a few counts were recorded for this clone. The genes are TRBV4-3 and TRBJ1-2; D unresolved. CDR1 and CDR2 from the germline V gene are LGHNA and YSLEER. The germline V and J ends were trimmed by 0 bases and 4 bases, with 9 bases remaining between them. The CDR3 loop spans 14 amino acids. This CDR3 is CASSQERVGYGYTF. The DNA of the CDR3 is TGCGCCAGCAGCCAAGAGAGGGTGGGCTATGGCTACACCTTC.

The CDR3 sequence is CASSIRGSSYNEQFF. The CDR3 nucleotides are TGTGCCAGTAGTATACGCGGGAGCTCCTACAATGAGCAGTTCTTC. The chain recombines TRBV19 with TRBJ2-1; 7 bases are a match to TRBD2. The germline V gene encodes CDR1 LNHDA and CDR2 SQIVND (reference sequence). V lost 2 bases and J lost 0; bases outside the gene matches: 1. This CDR3 has 15 amino acids.

The DNA for the CDR3 is TGTGCCAGCAGGGCCGGGATTGACTATGGCTACACCTTC. Residues: CASRAGIDYGYTF. This rearrangement joins TRBV6-1 to TRBJ1-2; D is unclear. The CDR3 sequence is 13 residues long. V lost 6 bases and J lost 3, with 11 bases in between. CDR1 is MNHNS and CDR2 is SASEGT in the germline V gene.

The rearrangement links TRBV13 to TRBJ2-1; tentative D call: TRBD1 (5 bases). CDR1 PRHDT and CDR2 FYEKMQ come from the germline V gene (reference sequence). This CDR3 has 14 amino acids. With 8 bases removed from V and 3 bases from J, the gap between germline ends came to 14 bases. CDR3 loop: CASVRGRGYNEQFF. The DNA for the CDR3 is TGTGCCAGCGTAAGGGGAAGGGGCTACAATGAGCAGTTCTTC.